This is a list of T cell receptor beta chains from one sample in a study of blood T cell repertoires in COVID-19. Generated by immunoSEQ multiplex PCR, the TCRdb table keeps only in-frame clones and is missing some. In the table there are approximately 300,000 clones, around 90% of which are singletons. Sequencing was carried out using PBMCs or T cells enriched from blood (not recorded which). The receptors derive from a man in his sixties who had recovered from COVID-19. Each CDR3 is given without its conserved first and last residue. Fields, in order: J gene, V gene, CDR3 protein.

TRBJ1-5,TRBV6-5,ASSPESDPPQPQH
TRBJ1-5,TRBV27,ASRPGTANQPQH
TRBJ1-1,TRBV30,AWSVGGTARSLNTEAF
TRBJ2-3,TRBV30,AWSVEVTDTQY
TRBJ1-6,TRBV19,ASSILDRVPPLH
TRBJ2-7,TRBV6-5,ASSRLGASYEQY
TRBJ1-1,TRBV27,ASSLFTGQGALGTEAF
TRBJ1-5,TRBV5-6,ASSRGTGAGQPQH
TRBJ1-4,TRBV30,AWSPLRGIGEKLF
TRBJ1-2,TRBV28,ATTLRSSYGYT
TRBJ2-7,TRBV13,ASSLDQGFYEQY
TRBJ2-5,TRBV5-1,ASSSSLVNPGETQY
TRBJ1-5,TRBV6-2/TRBV6-3,ASSYSSILAGWDQPQH
TRBJ2-3,TRBV5-1,ASSPYTGTNTDTQY
TRBJ1-1,TRBV7-2,ASSSLRGNTEAF
TRBJ2-1,TRBV24-1,ATSDSTGIHYNEQF
TRBJ1-3,TRBV15,ATSRGGNTIY